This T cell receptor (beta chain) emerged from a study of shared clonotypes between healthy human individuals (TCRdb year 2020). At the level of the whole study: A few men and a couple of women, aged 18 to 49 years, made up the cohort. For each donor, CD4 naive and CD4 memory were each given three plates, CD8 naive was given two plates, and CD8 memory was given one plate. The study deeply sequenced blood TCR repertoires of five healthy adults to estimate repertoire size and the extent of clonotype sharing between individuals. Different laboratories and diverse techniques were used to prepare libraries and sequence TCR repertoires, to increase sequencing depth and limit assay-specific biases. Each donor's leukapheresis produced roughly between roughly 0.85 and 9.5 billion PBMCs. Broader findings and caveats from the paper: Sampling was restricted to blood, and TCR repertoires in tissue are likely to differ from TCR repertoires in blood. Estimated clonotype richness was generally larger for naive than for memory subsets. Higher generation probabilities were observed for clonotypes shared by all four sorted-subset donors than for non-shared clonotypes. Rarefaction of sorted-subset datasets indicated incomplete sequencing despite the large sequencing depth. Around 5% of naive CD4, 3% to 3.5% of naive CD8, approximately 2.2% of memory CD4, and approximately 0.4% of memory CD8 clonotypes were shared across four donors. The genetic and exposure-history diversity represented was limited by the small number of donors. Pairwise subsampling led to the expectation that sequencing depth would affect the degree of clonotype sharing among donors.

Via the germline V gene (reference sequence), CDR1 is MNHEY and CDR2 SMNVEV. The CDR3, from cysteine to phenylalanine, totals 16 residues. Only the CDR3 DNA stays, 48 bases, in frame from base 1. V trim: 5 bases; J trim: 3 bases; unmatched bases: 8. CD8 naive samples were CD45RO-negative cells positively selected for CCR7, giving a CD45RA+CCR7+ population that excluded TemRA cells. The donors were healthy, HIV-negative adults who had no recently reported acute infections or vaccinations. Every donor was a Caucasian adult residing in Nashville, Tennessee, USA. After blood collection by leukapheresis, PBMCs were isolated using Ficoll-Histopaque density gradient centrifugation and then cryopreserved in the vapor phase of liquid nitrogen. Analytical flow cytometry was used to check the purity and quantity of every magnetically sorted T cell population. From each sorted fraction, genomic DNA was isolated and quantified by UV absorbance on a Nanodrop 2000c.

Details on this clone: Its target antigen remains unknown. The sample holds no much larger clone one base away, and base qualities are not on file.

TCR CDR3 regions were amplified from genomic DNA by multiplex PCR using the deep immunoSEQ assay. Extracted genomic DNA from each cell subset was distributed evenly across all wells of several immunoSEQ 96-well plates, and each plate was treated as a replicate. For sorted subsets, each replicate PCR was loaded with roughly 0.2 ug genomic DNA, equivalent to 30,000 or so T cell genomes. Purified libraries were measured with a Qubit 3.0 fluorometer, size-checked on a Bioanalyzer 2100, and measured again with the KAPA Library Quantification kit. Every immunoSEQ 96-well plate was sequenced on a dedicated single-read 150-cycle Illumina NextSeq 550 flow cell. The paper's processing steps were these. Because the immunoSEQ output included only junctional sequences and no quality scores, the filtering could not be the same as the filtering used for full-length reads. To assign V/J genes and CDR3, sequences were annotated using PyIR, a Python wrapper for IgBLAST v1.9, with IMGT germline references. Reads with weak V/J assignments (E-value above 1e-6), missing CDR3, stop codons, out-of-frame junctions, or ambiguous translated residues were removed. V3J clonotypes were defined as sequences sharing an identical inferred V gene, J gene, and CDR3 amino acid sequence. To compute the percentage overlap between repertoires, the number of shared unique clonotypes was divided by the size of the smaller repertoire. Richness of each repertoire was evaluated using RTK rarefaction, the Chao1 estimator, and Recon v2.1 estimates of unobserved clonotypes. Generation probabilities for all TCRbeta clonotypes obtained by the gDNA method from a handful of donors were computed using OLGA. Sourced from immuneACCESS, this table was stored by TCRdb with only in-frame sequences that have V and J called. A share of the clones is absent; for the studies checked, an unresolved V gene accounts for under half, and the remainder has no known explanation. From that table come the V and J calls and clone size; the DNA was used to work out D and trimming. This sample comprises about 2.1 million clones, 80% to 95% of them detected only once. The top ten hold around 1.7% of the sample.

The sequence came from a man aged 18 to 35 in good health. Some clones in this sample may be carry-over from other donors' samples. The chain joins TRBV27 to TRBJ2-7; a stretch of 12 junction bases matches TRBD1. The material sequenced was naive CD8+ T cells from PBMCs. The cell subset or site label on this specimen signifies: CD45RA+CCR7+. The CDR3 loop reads CASSTSGTGGSYEQYF. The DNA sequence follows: TGTGCCAGCAGTACCTCCGGGACAGGGGGCAGCTACGAGCAGTACTTC.